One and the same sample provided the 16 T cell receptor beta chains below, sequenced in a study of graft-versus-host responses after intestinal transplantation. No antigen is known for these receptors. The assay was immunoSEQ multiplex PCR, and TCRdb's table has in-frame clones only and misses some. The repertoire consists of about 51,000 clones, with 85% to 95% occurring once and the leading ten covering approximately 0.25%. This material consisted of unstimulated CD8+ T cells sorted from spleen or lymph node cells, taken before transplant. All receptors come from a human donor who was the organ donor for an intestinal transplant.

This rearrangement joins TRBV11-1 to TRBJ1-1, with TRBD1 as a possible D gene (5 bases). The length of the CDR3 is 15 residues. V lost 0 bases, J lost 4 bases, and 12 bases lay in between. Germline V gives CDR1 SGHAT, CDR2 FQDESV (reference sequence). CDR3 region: CASSLAGEVATEAFF. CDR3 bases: TGTGCCAGCAGCTTAGCGGGGGAGGTGGCCACTGAAGCTTTCTTT.

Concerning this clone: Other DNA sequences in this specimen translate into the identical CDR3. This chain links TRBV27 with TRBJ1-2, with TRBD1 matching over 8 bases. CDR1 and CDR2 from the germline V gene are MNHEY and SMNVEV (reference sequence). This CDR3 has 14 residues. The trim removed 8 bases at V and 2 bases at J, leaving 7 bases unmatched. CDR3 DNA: TGTGCCAGCGGCATCCAGGGGGCAAACTATGGCTACACCTTC. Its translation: CASGIQGANYGYTF.

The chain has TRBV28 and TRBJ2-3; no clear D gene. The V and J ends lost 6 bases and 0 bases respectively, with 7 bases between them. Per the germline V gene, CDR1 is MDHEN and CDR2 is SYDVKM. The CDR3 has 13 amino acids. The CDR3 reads CASRAHSTDTQYF. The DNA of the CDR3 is TGTGCCAGCAGAGCTCACAGCACAGATACGCAGTATTTT.

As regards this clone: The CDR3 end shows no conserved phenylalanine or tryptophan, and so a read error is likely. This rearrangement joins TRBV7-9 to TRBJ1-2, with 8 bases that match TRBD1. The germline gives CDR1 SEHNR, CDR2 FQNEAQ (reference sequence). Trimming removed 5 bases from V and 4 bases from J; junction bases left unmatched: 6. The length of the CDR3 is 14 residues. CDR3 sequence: CASSDDRGAYGYTL. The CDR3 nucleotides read TGTGCCAGCAGCGACGACAGGGGAGCCTATGGCTACACCCTC.

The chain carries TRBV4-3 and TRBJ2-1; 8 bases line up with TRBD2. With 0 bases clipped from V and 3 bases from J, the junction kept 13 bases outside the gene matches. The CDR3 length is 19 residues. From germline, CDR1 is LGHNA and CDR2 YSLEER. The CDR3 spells CASSQEFGLTRGDYNEQFF. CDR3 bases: TGCGCCAGCAGCCAAGAATTTGGGTTGACGCGGGGGGACTACAATGAGCAGTTCTTC.

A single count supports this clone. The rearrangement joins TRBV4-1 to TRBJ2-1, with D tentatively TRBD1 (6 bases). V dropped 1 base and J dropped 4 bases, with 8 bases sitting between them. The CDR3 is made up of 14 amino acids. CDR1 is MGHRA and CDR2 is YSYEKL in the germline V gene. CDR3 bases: TGCGCCAGCAGCCAAGCGCAGGGGTACAATGAGCAGTTCTTC. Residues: CASSQAQGYNEQFF.

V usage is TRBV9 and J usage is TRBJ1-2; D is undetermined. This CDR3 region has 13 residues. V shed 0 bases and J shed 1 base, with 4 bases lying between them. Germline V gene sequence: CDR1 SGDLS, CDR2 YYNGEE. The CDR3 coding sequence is TGTGCCAGCAGCGTAGGCAGTAACTATGGCTACACCTTC. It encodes CASSVGSNYGYTF.

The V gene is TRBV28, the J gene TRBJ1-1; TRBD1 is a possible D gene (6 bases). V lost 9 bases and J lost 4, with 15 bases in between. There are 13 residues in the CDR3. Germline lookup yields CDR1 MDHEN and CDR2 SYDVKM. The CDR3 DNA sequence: TGTGCCAGTTCGGGGGGGGCGAGCACTGAAGCTTTCTTT. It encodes CASSGGASTEAFF.

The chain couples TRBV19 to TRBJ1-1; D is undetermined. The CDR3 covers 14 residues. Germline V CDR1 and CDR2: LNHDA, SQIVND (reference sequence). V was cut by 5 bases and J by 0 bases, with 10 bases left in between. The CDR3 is CASSYGGLNTEAFF. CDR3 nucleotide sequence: TGTGCCAGTAGTTACGGCGGTTTGAACACTGAAGCTTTCTTT.

The CDR3 is CASRQGYEQYF. The DNA for the CDR3 is TGTGCCAGCAGACAGGGTTACGAGCAGTACTTC. J is TRBJ2-7 and V is TRBV27, with D perhaps matching TRBD1 (6 bases). The CDR3 consists of 11 residues. Germline CDR1 and CDR2: MNHEY and SMNVEV (reference sequence). Trimming took off 6 bases at V and 4 bases at J, with 7 bases between the two ends.

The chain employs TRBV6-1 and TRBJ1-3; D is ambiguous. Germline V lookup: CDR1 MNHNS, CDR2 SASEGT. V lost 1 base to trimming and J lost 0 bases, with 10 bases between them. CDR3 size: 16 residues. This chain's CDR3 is CASSEGITISGNTIYF. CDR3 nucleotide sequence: TGTGCCAGCAGTGAAGGAATCACCATCTCTGGAAACACCATATATTTT.

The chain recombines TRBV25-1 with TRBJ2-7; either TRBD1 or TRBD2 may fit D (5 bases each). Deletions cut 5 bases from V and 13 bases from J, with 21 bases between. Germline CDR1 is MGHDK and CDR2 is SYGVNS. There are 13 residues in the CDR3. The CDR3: CASSLGSGLGPYF. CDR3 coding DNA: TGTGCCAGCAGTTTAGGGTCCGGTTTGGGACCCTACTTC.

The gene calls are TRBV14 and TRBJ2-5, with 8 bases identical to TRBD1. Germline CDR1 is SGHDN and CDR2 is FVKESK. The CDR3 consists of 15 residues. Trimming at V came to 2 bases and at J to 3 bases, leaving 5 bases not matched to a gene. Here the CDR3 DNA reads TGTGCCAGCAGCCAACTACTGACAGGGGAAGAGACCCAGTACTTC. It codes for CASSQLLTGEETQYF.

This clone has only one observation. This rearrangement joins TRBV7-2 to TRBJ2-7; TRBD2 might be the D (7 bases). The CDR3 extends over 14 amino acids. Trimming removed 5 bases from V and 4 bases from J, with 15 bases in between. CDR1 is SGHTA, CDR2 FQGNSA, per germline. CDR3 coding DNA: TGTGCCAGCAGCACTGGCGGGGGCCTTTACGAGCAGTACTTC. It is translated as CASSTGGGLYEQYF.

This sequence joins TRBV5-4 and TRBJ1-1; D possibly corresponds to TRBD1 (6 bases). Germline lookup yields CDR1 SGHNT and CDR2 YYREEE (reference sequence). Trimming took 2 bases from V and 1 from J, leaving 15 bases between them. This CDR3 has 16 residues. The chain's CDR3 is CASSLLDSDPNTEAFF. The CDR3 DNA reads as TGTGCCAGCAGCTTATTGGACAGTGATCCGAACACTGAAGCTTTCTTT.

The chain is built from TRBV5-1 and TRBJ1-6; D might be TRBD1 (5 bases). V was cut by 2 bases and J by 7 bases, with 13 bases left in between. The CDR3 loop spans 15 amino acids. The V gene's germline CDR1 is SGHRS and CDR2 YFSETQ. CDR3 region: CASSLTGTVNSPLHF. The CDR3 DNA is TGCGCCAGCAGCTTAACCGGGACGGTCAATTCACCCCTCCACTTT.